Below are 5 T cell receptor beta chains sequenced from a single sample in a study of T cells in tumors after PD-1 blockade. Time point reported: second of two post-therapy site-matched biopsies two to three months apart. The method was immunoSEQ multiplex PCR; TCRdb's version includes in-frame clones alone and lacks a portion of them. In the table there are some 8,200 clones, 62% of which are singletons. The input for sequencing was tumor tissue, taken after anti-PD-1 treatment. The receptors derive from a human donor with basal cell carcinoma.

This clone rates as medium-sized. The V and J genes are TRBV6-1 and TRBJ2-2, with D possibly being TRBD1 (6 bases). The germline V gene has CDR1 MNHNS and CDR2 SASEGT. The germline V and J ends were trimmed by 2 bases and 6 bases, with 16 bases remaining between them. The CDR3 loop spans 16 amino acids. The CDR3 region is CASSERGHASPGELFF. The CDR3 DNA reads as TGTGCCAGCAGTGAAAGGGGACACGCTAGTCCCGGGGAGCTGTTTTTT.

This clone is deemed medium-sized. This chain links TRBV6-5 with TRBJ1-3, with D possibly matching TRBD1 (6 bases). This CDR3 is built from 13 residues. V gave up 1 base and J gave up 8 bases, with 9 bases separating them. Germline V gene data show CDR1 as MNHEY and CDR2 as SVGAGI. CDR3 amino acids: CASSYYRDHTIYF. The CDR3, as DNA: TGTGCCAGCAGTTACTACAGGGATCACACCATATATTTT.

The CDR3 sequence is CSVGSDEQFF. DNA of the CDR3: TGCAGCGTAGGCTCAGATGAGCAGTTCTTC. The J gene is TRBJ2-1, the V gene TRBV29-1; D not resolved. Germline CDR1 and CDR2: SQVTM and ANQGSEA. V was clipped by 6 bases and J by 8 bases, with 8 bases between them. This CDR3 spans 10 amino acids.

This chain joins TRBV9 and TRBJ2-3; D may be TRBD1 (6 bases). Trimming shortened V by 0 bases and J by 1 base, and 12 bases separated the two germline ends. Germline loops: CDR1 SGDLS, CDR2 YYNGEE. This CDR3 spans 16 amino acids. The CDR3 is CASSVATGRGTDTQYF. The CDR3 nucleotides are TGTGCCAGCAGCGTAGCGACAGGCCGGGGCACAGATACGCAGTATTTT.

The V and J genes are TRBV19 and TRBJ1-1; 9 bases align to TRBD1. In germline, CDR1 is LNHDA, CDR2 SQIVND (reference sequence). This CDR3 has 15 residues. J was trimmed by 11 bases and V by 3 bases; bases with no gene match: 13. The CDR3 DNA reads TGTGCCAGTAGTATGAGAACAGGGGGCGCCCGAATGGCTTTCTTT. Protein product: CASSMRTGGARMAFF.